This T cell receptor beta chain was captured by sequencing in a study of T-cell memory formation after mild COVID-19. The germline V gene has CDR1 DFQATT and CDR2 SNEGSKA (reference sequence). Trimming took 5 bases from V and 0 from J, leaving 9 bases between them. This CDR3 contains 13 residues. General study points: CD4/CD8 balance held among clones contracting day 15 to 85, and later expanders leaned CD4+. Cross-reactive memory appears to have joined, as suggested by some responding clones showing up in pre-infection memory. The CD4+ clones that contracted clustered mainly within CM and EM, and the CD8+ clones concentrated in EMRA.

Only a few counts were recorded for this clonotype. The antigen is undetermined. Constant-segment primers and 5'RACE yielded cDNA libraries for TCR alpha and TCR beta, each carrying sample barcodes and UMIs. TCRdb fed the 5' RACE reads into MiXCR, producing one record per CDR3 protein. The sample lists around 150,000 distinct CDR3 sequences; around a third were seen once. J is TRBJ2-3 and V is TRBV20-1, with D uncertain. The sample taken for sequencing was PBMCs or a T cell subset sorted from them (not recorded which). The TCR comes from an adult woman who had mild COVID-19 (a few samples of this study predate the infection). Cell type and time point are not known. The CDR3 nucleotides are TGCAGTGCTTTCACTACGAGCACAGATACGCAGTATTTT. Encoded protein: CSAFTTSTDTQYF.